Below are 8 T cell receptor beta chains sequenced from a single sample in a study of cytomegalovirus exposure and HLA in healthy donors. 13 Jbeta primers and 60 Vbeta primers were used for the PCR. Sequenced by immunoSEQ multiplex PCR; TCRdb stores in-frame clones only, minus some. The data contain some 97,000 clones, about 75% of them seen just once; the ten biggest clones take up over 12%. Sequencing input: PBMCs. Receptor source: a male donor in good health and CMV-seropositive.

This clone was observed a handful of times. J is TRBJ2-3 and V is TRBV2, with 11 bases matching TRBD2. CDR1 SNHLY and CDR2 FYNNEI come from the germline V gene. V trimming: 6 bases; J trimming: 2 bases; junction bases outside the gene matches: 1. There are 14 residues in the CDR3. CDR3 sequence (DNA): TGTGCCAGCAGGACTAGCGGGGTCACAGATACGCAGTATTTT. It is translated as CASRTSGVTDTQYF.

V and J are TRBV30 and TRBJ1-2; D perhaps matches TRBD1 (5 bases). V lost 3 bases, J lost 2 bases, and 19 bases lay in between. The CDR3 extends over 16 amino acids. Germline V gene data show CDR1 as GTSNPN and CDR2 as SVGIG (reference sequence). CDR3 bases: TGTGCCTGGAGCGGACCCTATTTTGACAGAAACTATGGCTACACCTTC. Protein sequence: CAWSGPYFDRNYGYTF. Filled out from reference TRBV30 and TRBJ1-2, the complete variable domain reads SQTIHQWPATLVQPVGSPLSLECTVEGTSNPNLYWYRQAAGRGLQLLFYSVGIGQISSEVPQNLSASRPQDRQFILSSKKLLLSDSGFYLCAWSGPYFDRNYGYTFGSGTRLTVV.

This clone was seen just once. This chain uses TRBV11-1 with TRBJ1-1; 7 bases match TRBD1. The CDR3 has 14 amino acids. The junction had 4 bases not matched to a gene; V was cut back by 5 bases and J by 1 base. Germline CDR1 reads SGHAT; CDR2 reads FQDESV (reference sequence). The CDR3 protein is CASSRQGPNTEAFF. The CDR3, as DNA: TGTGCCAGCAGCCGACAGGGTCCGAACACTGAAGCTTTCTTT. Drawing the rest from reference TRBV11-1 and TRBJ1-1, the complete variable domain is EAEVAQSPRYKITEKSQAVAFWCDPISGHATLYWYRQILGQGPELLVQFQDESVVDDSQLPKDRFSAERLKGVDSTLKIQPAELGDSAMYLCASSRQGPNTEAFFGQGTRLTVV.

The CDR3 DNA is TGTGCCAGCAGTGAAGCGGGGCGGGGGGCCCAAGAGACCCAGTACTTC. It codes for CASSEAGRGAQETQYF. This chain links TRBV6-1 with TRBJ2-5; TRBD2 aligns across 8 bases. After removal of 0 bases from V and 1 base from J, the junction contained 4 bases not matched to a gene. CDR3 size: 16 residues. Germline CDR1 MNHNS, CDR2 SASEGT.

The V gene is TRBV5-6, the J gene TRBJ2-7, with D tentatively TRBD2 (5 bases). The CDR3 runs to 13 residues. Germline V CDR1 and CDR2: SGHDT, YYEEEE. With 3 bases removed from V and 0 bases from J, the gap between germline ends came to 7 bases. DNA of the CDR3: TGTGCCAGCAGCTCCGGAGGCTCCTACGAGCAGTACTTC. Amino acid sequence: CASSSGGSYEQYF.

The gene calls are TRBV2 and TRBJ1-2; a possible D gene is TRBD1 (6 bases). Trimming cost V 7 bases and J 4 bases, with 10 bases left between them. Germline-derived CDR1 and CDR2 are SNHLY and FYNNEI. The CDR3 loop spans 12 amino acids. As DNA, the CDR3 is TGTGCCAGCATGACAGGCGTCTATGGCTACACCTTC. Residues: CASMTGVYGYTF.

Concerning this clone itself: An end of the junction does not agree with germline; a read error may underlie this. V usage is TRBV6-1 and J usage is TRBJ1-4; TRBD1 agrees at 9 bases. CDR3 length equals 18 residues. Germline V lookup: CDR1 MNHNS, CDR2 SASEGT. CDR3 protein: CASSGDSRDRDQMKNLFF. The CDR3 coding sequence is TGTGCCAGCAGTGGGGATTCCCGGGACAGGGACCAAATGAAAAACCTGTTTTTT.

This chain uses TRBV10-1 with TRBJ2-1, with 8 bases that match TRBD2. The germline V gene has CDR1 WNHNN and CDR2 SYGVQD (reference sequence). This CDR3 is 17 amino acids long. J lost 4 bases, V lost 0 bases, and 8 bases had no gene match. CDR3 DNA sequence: TGCGCCAGCAGTGAGTCGGCCAGCGGGGGCCCATACAATGAGCAGTTCTTC. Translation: CASSESASGGPYNEQFF.